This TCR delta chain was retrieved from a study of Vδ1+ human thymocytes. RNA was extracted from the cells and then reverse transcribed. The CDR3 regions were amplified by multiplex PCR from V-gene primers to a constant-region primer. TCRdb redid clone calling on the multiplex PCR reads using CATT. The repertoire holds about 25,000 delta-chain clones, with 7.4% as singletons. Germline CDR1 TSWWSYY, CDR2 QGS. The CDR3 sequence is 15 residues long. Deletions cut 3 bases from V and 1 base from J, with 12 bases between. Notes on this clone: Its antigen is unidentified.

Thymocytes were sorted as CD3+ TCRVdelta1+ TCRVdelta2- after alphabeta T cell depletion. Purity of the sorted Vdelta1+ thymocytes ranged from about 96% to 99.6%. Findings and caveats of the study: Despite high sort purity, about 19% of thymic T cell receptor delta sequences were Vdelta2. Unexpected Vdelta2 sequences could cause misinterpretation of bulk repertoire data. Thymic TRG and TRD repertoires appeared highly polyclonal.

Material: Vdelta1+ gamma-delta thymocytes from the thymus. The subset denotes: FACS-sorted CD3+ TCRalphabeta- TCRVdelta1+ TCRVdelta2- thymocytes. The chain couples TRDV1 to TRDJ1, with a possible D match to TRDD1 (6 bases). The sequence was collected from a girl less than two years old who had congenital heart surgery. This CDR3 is CALGENSSLTDKLIF. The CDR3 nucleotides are TGTGCTCTTGGGGAGAATAGTTCCCTCACCGATAAACTCATCTTT.